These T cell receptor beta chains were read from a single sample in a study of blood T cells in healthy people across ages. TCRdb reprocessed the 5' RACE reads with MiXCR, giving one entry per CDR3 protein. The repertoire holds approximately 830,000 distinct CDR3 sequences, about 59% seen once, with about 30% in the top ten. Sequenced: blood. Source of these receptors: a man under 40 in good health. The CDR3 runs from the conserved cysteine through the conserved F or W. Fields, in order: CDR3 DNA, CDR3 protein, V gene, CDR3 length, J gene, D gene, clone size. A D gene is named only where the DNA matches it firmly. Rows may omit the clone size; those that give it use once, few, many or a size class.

CDR3nt: TGCAGTGCCCTCGGGGTTAGCTCCTACAATGAGCAGTTCTTC
CDR3aa: CSALGVSSYNEQFF
v_gene: TRBV20-1
len: 14
j_gene: TRBJ2-1
d_gene: .
abundance: .

CDR3nt: TGTGCCAGCAGTTTCTCGGGACAGGCAAGGAGCAATCAGCCCCAGCATTTT
CDR3aa: CASSFSGQARSNQPQHF
v_gene: TRBV28
len: 17
j_gene: TRBJ1-5
d_gene: TRBD1
abundance: .

CDR3nt: TGTGCCAGTAGTGACAGGGGGGACGAAGGCTACACCTTC
CDR3aa: CASSDRGDEGYTF
v_gene: TRBV19
len: 13
j_gene: TRBJ1-2
d_gene: TRBD1
abundance: .

CDR3nt: TGTGCCAGCAGCCCTCGAATTAGCGGGGTTTTTGAGCAGTTCTTC
CDR3aa: CASSPRISGVFEQFF
v_gene: TRBV7-3
len: 15
j_gene: TRBJ2-1
d_gene: TRBD2
abundance: .

CDR3nt: TGTGCCAGCAGCTTAGCGCCCCGGGGGGGAACCTACAATGAGCAGTTCTTC
CDR3aa: CASSLAPRGGTYNEQFF
v_gene: TRBV7-2
len: 17
j_gene: TRBJ2-1
d_gene: TRBD2
abundance: .

CDR3nt: TGTGCCAGCAGTATCGTCCCGGGACAGGGAAGGGGCTATGGCTACACCTTC
CDR3aa: CASSIVPGQGRGYGYTF
v_gene: TRBV6-6
len: 17
j_gene: TRBJ1-2
d_gene: TRBD1
abundance: .

CDR3nt: TGTGCCAGCTCATCGACGACTACTCTTAGCACAGATACGCAGTATTTT
CDR3aa: CASSSTTTLSTDTQYF
v_gene: TRBV18
len: 16
j_gene: TRBJ2-3
d_gene: .
abundance: .

CDR3nt: TGTGCCAGCAGCTACCGGGCCGCGTTCTACGAGCAGTACTTC
CDR3aa: CASSYRAAFYEQYF
v_gene: TRBV7-2
len: 14
j_gene: TRBJ2-7
d_gene: .
abundance: .

CDR3nt: TGTGCCAGCAGCTTAGATCCAGGTTCACACAATGAGCAGTTCTTC
CDR3aa: CASSLDPGSHNEQFF
v_gene: TRBV7-2
len: 15
j_gene: TRBJ2-1
d_gene: .
abundance: .

CDR3nt: TGTGCCAGCAGCTTAGAACCGGGACTTTGGGACGACAATGAGCAGTTCTTC
CDR3aa: CASSLEPGLWDDNEQFF
v_gene: TRBV11-3
len: 17
j_gene: TRBJ2-1
d_gene: .
abundance: .

CDR3nt: TGTGCCAGCAGTGCCCGACGGCAAGAGACCCAGTACTTC
CDR3aa: CASSARRQETQYF
v_gene: TRBV2
len: 13
j_gene: TRBJ2-5
d_gene: .
abundance: .

CDR3nt: TGTGCCAGCAGCGTTTTCGAGGGCTCCCAAGAGACCCAGTACTTC
CDR3aa: CASSVFEGSQETQYF
v_gene: TRBV9
len: 15
j_gene: TRBJ2-5
d_gene: .
abundance: .

CDR3nt: TGTGCCAGCAGTCCCGCACAGGGGAGTAACTATGGCTACACCTTC
CDR3aa: CASSPAQGSNYGYTF
v_gene: TRBV6-1
len: 15
j_gene: TRBJ1-2
d_gene: TRBD1
abundance: once

CDR3nt: TGCAGTGCAGAACCCGGACAGGGGTGGGAGCAGTACTTC
CDR3aa: CSAEPGQGWEQYF
v_gene: TRBV20-1
len: 13
j_gene: TRBJ2-7
d_gene: TRBD1
abundance: .

CDR3nt: TGTGCCAGTAGTAATGGAGTAGCGGGGGGACCCTACGAGCAGTACTTC
CDR3aa: CASSNGVAGGPYEQYF
v_gene: TRBV19
len: 16
j_gene: TRBJ2-7
d_gene: TRBD2
abundance: .

CDR3nt: TGTGCCAGCAGCCAAGATCGGGGACAGCAGCAGTACTTC
CDR3aa: CASSQDRGQQQYF
v_gene: TRBV3-1
len: 13
j_gene: TRBJ2-5
d_gene: TRBD1
abundance: .

CDR3nt: TGTGCCAGCTCTCCCCGCAGGGGACTAGCGGGGGGGAAAGATGAGGGAGGGACCCAGTACTTC
CDR3aa: CASSPRRGLAGGKDEGGTQYF
v_gene: TRBV2
len: 21
j_gene: TRBJ2-5
d_gene: TRBD2
abundance: few

CDR3nt: TGTGCCAGCAGTTACTCCCAGAACACTGAAGCTTTCTTT
CDR3aa: CASSYSQNTEAFF
v_gene: TRBV6-2/TRBV6-3
len: 13
j_gene: TRBJ1-1
d_gene: .
abundance: .

CDR3nt: TGCAGTGCTAGGGGAGGTCCCTTGAACACTGAAGCTTTCTTT
CDR3aa: CSARGGPLNTEAFF
v_gene: TRBV20-1
len: 14
j_gene: TRBJ1-1
d_gene: .
abundance: .

CDR3nt: TGCAGCGGGACTGATACCTACGAGCAGTACTTC
CDR3aa: CSGTDTYEQYF
v_gene: TRBV29-1
len: 11
j_gene: TRBJ2-7
d_gene: .
abundance: .

CDR3nt: TGTGCCAGCAGTGATGACAGGAGCTCCTACAATGAGCAGTTCTTC
CDR3aa: CASSDDRSSYNEQFF
v_gene: TRBV28
len: 15
j_gene: TRBJ2-1
d_gene: .
abundance: .

CDR3nt: TGTGCCAGCAGCCAAGAAAGAGACAGGGGTACTTTCTTT
CDR3aa: CASSQERDRGTFF
v_gene: TRBV4-2
len: 13
j_gene: TRBJ1-1
d_gene: TRBD1
abundance: few

CDR3nt: TGTGCCAGCAGTCCCCCCGGGGGGGCGCACAATGAGCAGTTCTTC
CDR3aa: CASSPPGGAHNEQFF
v_gene: TRBV6-2/TRBV6-3
len: 15
j_gene: TRBJ2-1
d_gene: TRBD2
abundance: .

CDR3nt: TGTGCCATCAGTGAGTCGAGCTTAACGGGCGGGATCGATTCACCCCTCCACTTT
CDR3aa: CAISESSLTGGIDSPLHF
v_gene: TRBV10-3
len: 18
j_gene: TRBJ1-6
d_gene: .
abundance: .

CDR3nt: TGTGCCAGCAGTGAACAGGGAGGAAGGTCACCCCTCCACTTT
CDR3aa: CASSEQGGRSPLHF
v_gene: TRBV2
len: 14
j_gene: TRBJ1-6
d_gene: .
abundance: .

CDR3nt: TGCGCCAGCAGCCAAGCGGACGGACCCTACGATACGCAGTATTTT
CDR3aa: CASSQADGPYDTQYF
v_gene: TRBV4-3
len: 15
j_gene: TRBJ2-3
d_gene: .
abundance: .

CDR3nt: TGCGCCAGCAGCGAACAGGGTCACATCTACGGCTACACCTTC
CDR3aa: CASSEQGHIYGYTF
v_gene: TRBV5-1
len: 14
j_gene: TRBJ1-2
d_gene: .
abundance: .

CDR3nt: TGTGCCGTCGGGAGGTGGAACGAGCAGTACTTC
CDR3aa: CAVGRWNEQYF
v_gene: TRBV10-3
len: 11
j_gene: TRBJ2-7
d_gene: TRBD2
abundance: few

CDR3nt: TGTGCCAGCGTGCGGGGACAAACAGATACGCAGTATTTT
CDR3aa: CASVRGQTDTQYF
v_gene: TRBV7-9
len: 13
j_gene: TRBJ2-3
d_gene: .
abundance: .

CDR3nt: TGTGCCTTGCGGGGGGCGCAGCCATACGAGCAGTACTTC
CDR3aa: CALRGAQPYEQYF
v_gene: TRBV12-3/TRBV12-4
len: 13
j_gene: TRBJ2-7
d_gene: TRBD2
abundance: .

CDR3nt: TGCGCCAGCAGCGGGTGGGGCCCCGGACAGGGGTCAAACTACGAGCAGTACTTC
CDR3aa: CASSGWGPGQGSNYEQYF
v_gene: TRBV5-1
len: 18
j_gene: TRBJ2-7
d_gene: TRBD1
abundance: .

CDR3nt: TGCGCCAGCAGCCCGTGGGGGAGGAATGAAAAACTGTTTTTT
CDR3aa: CASSPWGRNEKLFF
v_gene: TRBV7-9
len: 14
j_gene: TRBJ1-4
d_gene: .
abundance: .

CDR3nt: TGTGCCATCAGGGGTAGCGGGGGGAACCAAGAGACCCAGTTCTTC
CDR3aa: CAIRGSGGNQETQFF
v_gene: TRBV10-3
len: 15
j_gene: TRBJ2-1
d_gene: TRBD2
abundance: .

CDR3nt: TGTGCCAGCAGCCAAGATGTAGCGGGGGTGAACACTGAAGCTTTCTTT
CDR3aa: CASSQDVAGVNTEAFF
v_gene: TRBV4-2
len: 16
j_gene: TRBJ1-1
d_gene: .
abundance: few

CDR3nt: TGCAGCGTTGATGGGGTTCCTGGGGCCAACGTCCTGACTTTC
CDR3aa: CSVDGVPGANVLTF
v_gene: TRBV29-1
len: 14
j_gene: TRBJ2-6
d_gene: .
abundance: .

CDR3nt: TGTGCCAGCAGCCCGAGCTTAGGTTCGGCGGGGGGAAAAGAGACCCAGTACTTC
CDR3aa: CASSPSLGSAGGKETQYF
v_gene: TRBV3-1
len: 18
j_gene: TRBJ2-5
d_gene: TRBD2
abundance: .

CDR3nt: TGTGCCAGCAGCTTAGCGTGGGCAGGGGGCGTCCACGAGCAGTACTTC
CDR3aa: CASSLAWAGGVHEQYF
v_gene: TRBV7-9
len: 16
j_gene: TRBJ2-7
d_gene: TRBD1
abundance: .